This T cell receptor (delta chain) emerged from a study of delta chains in infants with herpesvirus infections. This clone is labeled as large (0.1 to 1%). Its specificity is not known. Study-wide results and limits: Only the first time point after infection showed the public clonotype.

The CDR3 spans 21 residues. Germline loops: CDR1 TSWWSYY, CDR2 QGS. After removal of 3 bases from V and 4 bases from J, the junction contained 22 bases not matched to a gene. Reverse transcription of PBMC RNA used primers specific for the gamma and delta chains. TCRdb re-processed the RT-PCR reads using CATT. The sample lists 350 to 400 delta-chain clones; around 13% were seen once. The TCR originated in a human donor who was a Ugandan infant, either HIV-exposed or HIV-unexposed (not recorded which). Here the sequenced sample was peripheral blood, taken at time point 1 of longitudinal follow-up. This sequence joins TRDV1 and TRDJ1, with 11 bases lining up with TRDD3. The CDR3 nucleotides are TGTGCTCTTGGGGACCCGAGGCGAGGGGGTGGGGGATACGCTTTCTTCGATAAACTCATCTTT. This codes for CALGDPRRGGGGYAFFDKLIF.